A single sample is the source of the 27 T cell receptor beta chains below, sequenced in a study of shared clonotypes between healthy human individuals. TCRdb's table, derived via immunoSEQ multiplex PCR, lists solely in-frame clones and lacks some. Among hundreds of thousands of clones listed, less than 80% were seen once. Material for sequencing was memory CD4+ T cells sorted from blood. Specified subset: CD45RA-negative fraction. Source of these receptors: a woman between 25 and 40 years old in good health.

The chain is built from TRBV11-2 and TRBJ2-7, with D possibly matching TRBD2 (5 bases). This CDR3 comprises 16 residues. CDR1 and CDR2 from the germline V gene are SGHAT and FQNNGV. V was trimmed by 0 bases and J by 0 bases, leaving 12 bases between them. CDR3 nucleotides: TGTGCCAGCAGCTTAGATCCGGACTCAGCCTCCTACGAGCAGTACTTC. The encoded protein is CASSLDPDSASYEQYF.

This chain connects TRBV10-3 to TRBJ2-7; D is possibly TRBD1 (5 bases). Germline V lookup: CDR1 ENHRY, CDR2 SYGVKD. Trimming cost V 4 bases and J 4 bases, with 8 bases left between them. This CDR3 region has 12 residues. The CDR3 DNA follows: TGTGCCATCAGTGGACAGACATACGAGCAGTACTTC. It yields the protein CAISGQTYEQYF.

The rearrangement uses TRBV28 and TRBJ1-1; possibly TRBD1 for D (5 bases). CDR1 is MDHEN and CDR2 is SYDVKM in the germline V gene. Deletions cut 5 bases from V and 7 bases from J, with 11 bases between. The CDR3 has 12 amino acids. In nucleotides, the CDR3 is TGTGCCAGCAGTCCAAACAGGCTTGAAGCTTTCTTT. It is translated as CASSPNRLEAFF.

The gene calls are TRBV6-4 and TRBJ1-3, with D perhaps matching TRBD1 (6 bases). V was pared by 2 bases and J by 0 bases, with 11 bases between. The CDR3 runs 16 residues. Germline-derived CDR1 and CDR2 are MRHNA and SNTAGT. The CDR3 protein is CASSDARGGSGNTIYF. The CDR3 coding sequence is TGTGCCAGCAGTGACGCCCGAGGGGGCTCTGGAAACACCATATATTTT.

This clone was recorded at least ten times. The V gene is TRBV28, the J gene TRBJ2-6; D ambiguous. The CDR3 covers 15 residues. Trimming stripped 6 bases from V and 0 bases from J, with 9 bases between. Germline V CDR1 and CDR2: MDHEN, SYDVKM. This chain's CDR3 is CASSRLISGANVLTF. The CDR3 DNA reads as TGTGCCAGCAGCCGCCTGATCTCTGGGGCCAACGTCCTGACTTTC.

The CDR3, as DNA: TGTGCCAGCAGCAAAAGCCGGCTCATCAGGGCGCCAACCTACGAGCAGTACTTC. Translated, it gives CASSKSRLIRAPTYEQYF. The rearrangement uses TRBV21-1 and TRBJ2-7; the table calls TRBD1, which could not be checked here. TRBV21-1 is noted as a pseudogene. The CDR3 is 18 amino acids.

V usage is TRBV2 and J usage is TRBJ2-1, with D possibly TRBD2 on 5 matching bases. V lost 5 bases and J lost 13, with 21 bases in between. This CDR3 region has 14 residues. Germline lookup yields CDR1 SNHLY and CDR2 FYNNEI. CDR3 in DNA: TGTGCCAGCAGTTCTGATCTAGCTAAGAGTGGCCAGTTCTTC. Translating gives CASSSDLAKSGQFF.

The V call is TRBV4-1, the J call TRBJ1-5; TRBD1 matches at 8 bases. V was clipped by 1 base and J by 4 bases; unmatched bases: 3. Per the germline V gene, CDR1 is MGHRA and CDR2 is YSYEKL. CDR3 length: 15 amino acids. CDR3 nucleotides: TGCGCCAGCAGCCAAGGACAGGGGTTTAATCAGCCCCAGCATTTT. Translation: CASSQGQGFNQPQHF.

The chain carries TRBV11-3 and TRBJ2-2; possible D gene TRBD1, 6 bases. V gave up 2 bases and J gave up 4 bases, with 14 bases separating them. Germline V gene data show CDR1 as SGHNT and CDR2 as YENEEA. The CDR3 is 16 residues long. CDR3 in amino acids: CASSLLGGVGTGELFF. CDR3 DNA sequence: TGTGCCAGCAGCTTATTAGGGGGAGTGGGCACCGGGGAGCTGTTTTTT.

Points on this clone: The same CDR3 arises from other DNA sequences in this sample as well. J is TRBJ1-5 and V is TRBV5-1; 9 nucleotides align to TRBD1. Germline trimming cut 4 bases from V and 4 bases from J; bases unmatched to any gene: 6. The CDR3 spans 15 residues. In germline, CDR1 is SGHRS, CDR2 YFSETQ. Here the CDR3 DNA reads TGCGCCAGCAGCCCATGGACAGGGGCAAATCAGCCCCAGCATTTT. Protein: CASSPWTGANQPQHF.

The rearrangement joins TRBV6-1 to TRBJ2-1, with 9 bases that match TRBD2. CDR3 length: 15 residues. The ends lost 8 bases at V and 9 bases at J; junction bases unmatched: 14. Per the germline V gene, CDR1 is MNHNS and CDR2 is SASEGT. The CDR3 region has the DNA TGTGCCAGCTCGTCCCTAGCGGGACCGGGTGGTGAGCAGTTCTTC. As protein: CASSSLAGPGGEQFF.

This clone was observed once. The CDR3 nucleotides are TGCGCCAGCAGCCAAGAGTGGCTAGCGGGAGTTAAAGATACGCAGTATTTT. Translating gives CASSQEWLAGVKDTQYF. The rearrangement links TRBV4-1 to TRBJ2-3, with TRBD2 matching over 10 bases. CDR1 is MGHRA, CDR2 YSYEKL, per germline. Trimming at V came to 0 bases and at J to 5 bases, leaving 8 bases not matched to a gene. The CDR3 totals 17 residues.

The chain has TRBV19 and TRBJ2-5; 11 nucleotides align to TRBD2. V lost 3 bases, J lost 2 bases, and 11 bases stayed unmatched. CDR1 is LNHDA, CDR2 SQIVND, per germline (reference sequence). There are 18 residues in the CDR3. CDR3 in amino acids: CASSMELAGAVWQETQYF. In DNA form, the CDR3 reads TGTGCCAGTAGTATGGAACTAGCGGGAGCCGTCTGGCAAGAGACCCAGTACTTC.

The genes are TRBV11-2 and TRBJ2-5, with TRBD2 identical over 11 bases. The length of the CDR3 is 15 residues. The germline V gene has CDR1 SGHAT and CDR2 FQNNGV. The ends lost 8 bases at V and 10 bases at J; junction bases unmatched: 15. For the CDR3, the DNA is TGTGCCAGCGGCCCTGGGACTAGCGGACCGCGGGGCCAGTACTTC. It encodes CASGPGTSGPRGQYF. The full variable domain, completed using reference TRBV11-2 and TRBJ2-5, is EAGVAQSPRYKIIEKRQSVAFWCNPISGHATLYWYQQILGQGPKLLIQFQNNGVVDDSQLPKDRFSAERLKGVDSTLKIQPAKLEDSAVYLCASGPGTSGPRGQYFGPGTRLLVL.

This rearrangement joins TRBV30 to TRBJ2-2; no clear D gene. The CDR3 contains 14 residues. The V gene lost 5 bases and the J gene lost 1 base, with 11 bases spanning the gap. Germline assignment: CDR1 GTSNPN and CDR2 SVGIG (reference sequence). CDR3 in amino acids: CAWGQDLNTGELFF. The CDR3 nucleotides read TGTGCCTGGGGTCAGGATCTGAACACCGGGGAGCTGTTTTTT.

This chain uses TRBV9 with TRBJ1-2; D perhaps matches TRBD1 (6 bases). Germline values: CDR1 SGDLS, CDR2 YYNGEE. CDR3 length equals 14 residues. The ends were cut back, 1 base at V and 7 bases at J, with 14 bases in the middle. This chain's CDR3 is CASSVPPQGTGYTF. CDR3 in DNA: TGTGCCAGCAGCGTACCCCCACAGGGTACTGGCTACACCTTC.

The V and J genes are TRBV14 and TRBJ2-5, with 11 positions matching TRBD2. The J call is in doubt because the DNA end fits TRBJ2-7 better. The CDR3 loop spans 16 amino acids. CDR1 is SGHDN and CDR2 is FVKESK in the germline V gene. The DNA for the CDR3 is TGTGCCAGCAGCCAAGTCTTTAGCGGGAGGGCCTACGAGCAGTACTTC. This translates into CASSQVFSGRAYEQYF.

This rearrangement joins TRBV28 to TRBJ1-2; D remains ambiguous. Trimming shortened V by 1 base and J by 13 bases, and 10 bases separated the two germline ends. Looked up from germline, CDR1 is MDHEN and CDR2 is SYDVKM. The CDR3 covers 11 residues. Written as DNA, the CDR3 is TGTGCCAGCAGTTTATCCTTCTATCCCACCTTC. Its translation is CASSLSFYPTF.

The sample holds a few counts of this clone. The chain is built from TRBV27 and TRBJ2-5, with D maybe TRBD1 (6 bases). This CDR3 is 11 amino acids long. Germline V gene lookup returns CDR1 MNHEY and CDR2 SMNVEV (reference sequence). Between the trimmed V and J ends, which lost 7 bases and 4 bases, there was a span of 7 bases. DNA for the CDR3: TGTGCCAGCAAAGGGGGAGAGACCCAGTACTTC. Protein product: CASKGGETQYF.

The rearrangement uses TRBV19 and TRBJ2-7; D might be TRBD2 (5 bases). Trimming removed 6 bases from V and 2 bases from J, with 14 bases in between. The CDR3 consists of 14 residues. CDR1 and CDR2 (germline): LNHDA, SQIVND (reference sequence). The CDR3 region is CASRATRGTYEQYF. DNA for the CDR3: TGTGCCAGTAGAGCAACCCGGGGAACCTACGAGCAGTACTTC.

CDR3 protein: CASSFLAGEWNTGELFF. The CDR3 coding sequence is TGTGCCAGCAGTTTTCTAGCGGGAGAATGGAACACCGGGGAGCTGTTTTTT. The chain combines TRBV9 with TRBJ2-2; 10 nucleotides align to TRBD2. This CDR3 has 17 amino acids. The J segment lost 1 base and the V segment lost 5 bases, leaving 8 bases of the junction unmatched. CDR1 SGDLS and CDR2 YYNGEE come from the germline V gene.

The V call is TRBV5-1, the J call TRBJ2-5; D not resolved. Germline values: CDR1 SGHRS, CDR2 YFSETQ. V lost 0 bases and J 2 bases, leaving 11 bases between the germline ends. The CDR3 length is 15 residues. The CDR3: CASSLALDAQETQYF. The CDR3 nucleotides read TGCGCCAGCAGCTTGGCCTTGGACGCACAAGAGACCCAGTACTTC.

This clone was counted only a few times. J is TRBJ2-5 and V is TRBV10-3; TRBD2 is a possible D gene (5 bases). Looked up from germline, CDR1 is ENHRY and CDR2 is SYGVKD. Trimming shortened V by 7 bases and J by 8 bases, and 17 bases separated the two germline ends. This CDR3 contains 13 residues. The CDR3: CAITEAPSGTQYF. CDR3 in DNA: TGTGCCATCACGGAAGCCCCCTCGGGAACCCAGTACTTC.

This chain joins TRBV9 and TRBJ2-7; D remains unclear. In germline, CDR1 is SGDLS, CDR2 YYNGEE. The CDR3 length is 13 residues. The V and J ends lost 7 bases and 0 bases respectively, with 11 bases between them. The CDR3 coding sequence is TGTGCCAGCTCCCCTCAGAACTCCTACGAGCAGTACTTC. It translates to CASSPQNSYEQYF.

J is TRBJ1-2 and V is TRBV7-2, with 8 bases fitting TRBD1. Looked up from germline, CDR1 is SGHTA and CDR2 is FQGNSA. The CDR3 has 15 residues. The V and J ends lost 7 bases and 6 bases, in that order; junction bases with no gene match: 13. The CDR3 here is CASTPVNSRGHGYTF. DNA of the CDR3: TGTGCCAGCACCCCAGTTAATTCCAGGGGGCATGGCTACACCTTC.

This sequence joins TRBV19 and TRBJ2-2; no clear D. Germline-derived CDR1 and CDR2 are LNHDA and SQIVND (reference sequence). The CDR3 is 13 residues long. Trimming took 5 bases from V and 3 from J, leaving 7 bases between them. The CDR3 nucleotides read TGTGCCAGTAGTGCGAGTTACACCGGGGAGCTGTTTTTT. Translated: CASSASYTGELFF.

The chain uses TRBV6-5 and TRBJ1-4; D uncertain. The CDR3 sequence is 14 residues long. V was clipped by 7 bases and J by 3 bases, with 12 bases between them. Germline loops: CDR1 MNHEY, CDR2 SVGAGI. CDR3 bases: TGTGCCAGCAAGCCCGGGCAAGCTAATGAAAAACTGTTTTTT. Protein: CASKPGQANEKLFF.